The present T cell receptor beta chain was sequenced within a study of control samples from healthy donors and cancer patients. The data were produced by immunoSEQ multiplex PCR, yet TCRdb's version contains in-frame clones alone and is incomplete. The profile shows about 150,000 clones, 93% of them singletons. Sequences were obtained from blood. The sequence derives from a man younger than 35 in good health.

CDR3 sequence reads: CASSLESAVGNEQFF. CDR3 coding DNA: TGTGCCAGCAGCTTAGAATCGGCAGTGGGCAATGAGCAGTTCTTC. J is TRBJ2-1 and V is TRBV7-8; D gene unclear. The CDR3 is 15 residues long. V lost 1 base to trimming and J lost 6 bases, with 13 bases between them. Germline lookup yields CDR1 SGHVS and CDR2 FQNEAQ.